Included here is one T cell receptor (beta chain) sequence, with context. Its antigen is still unknown. The sample is drawn from a study of vaccination and CD4 T cells after COVID-19. Turning to the study itself: No peptide, an HIV-1 Nef pool, or a CEFX pool was what each control culture received.

Described treatment: approximately nine-day PBMC culture with coronavirus spike peptide pools or control peptides (ViraFEST assay). First, ViraFEST expanded antigen-specific T cells with peptide pools, and next it sequenced the TCRs. PBMC cultures, at about 1.8 million cells per well, received approximately 9.1 IU/ml IL-2 and approximately 10 ug/ml peptide pools. Sequencing of DNA taken from cultured CD4+ T cells relied on the Oncomine TCR Beta short-read assay. TCRdb passed the PCR reads through MiXCR, listing each CDR3 protein once. Among around 20,000 distinct CDR3 sequences, about half were seen once, and the ten largest hold roughly 10%. The source is a human donor who had recovered from COVID-19. The material was CD4+ T cells from blood, cultured in vitro, obtained before SARS-CoV-2 vaccination.

The CDR3 sequence is CASSRTSGNEQFF. The CDR3 DNA reads TGTGCCAGCAGCCGGACTAGCGGCAATGAGCAGTTCTTC. This sequence joins TRBV7-2 and TRBJ2-1, with 10 bases aligning to TRBD2. The CDR3 has 13 residues. Germline CDR1 SGHTA, CDR2 FQGNSA. The ends lost 5 bases at V and 6 bases at J; junction bases unmatched: 1.